This TCR beta chain was recovered during a study of T-cell memory formation after mild COVID-19. Study at large: Largely, TCR clusters stayed within a single donor.

A few counts support this clonotype. TCR alpha and TCR beta cDNA libraries with sample barcodes and UMIs came from 5'RACE using constant-segment primers. TCRdb re-derived calls from the 5' RACE reads in MiXCR, one entry per CDR3 protein. The data show about 400,000 distinct CDR3 sequences, 14% seen once. The CDR3 is made up of 11 amino acids. Trimming shortened V by 8 bases and J by 3 bases, and 7 bases separated the two germline ends. Germline CDR1 SEHNR, CDR2 FQNEAQ (reference sequence). Sequenced material: PBMCs or a T cell subset sorted from them (not recorded which). The gene calls are TRBV7-9 and TRBJ1-1, with unresolved D. This TCR came from a man aged 18-30 years who had mild COVID-19 (a few samples of this study predate the infection). Cell type and time point are not known. This CDR3 is CASGGDTEAFF. CDR3 nucleotides: TGTGCCAGCGGTGGCGACACTGAAGCTTTCTTT.